These 14 T cell receptor beta chains were all obtained from the same sample, sequenced in a study of control samples from healthy donors and cancer patients. Produced via immunoSEQ multiplex PCR; TCRdb's table is partial and in-frame only. The table records 150,000 to 200,000 clones, over 85% of them present only once. Sequenced material: blood. Receptors originate from a man aged 30 to 39 in good health.

The chain uses TRBV3-1 (or the pseudogene TRBV3-2) and TRBJ2-5; D gene ambiguous. The germline V gene encodes CDR1 LGHDT and CDR2 YNNKEL (reference sequence). Trimming stripped 3 bases from V and 1 base from J, with 3 bases between. CDR3 length: 12 amino acids. The DNA for the CDR3 is TGTGCCAGCAGCCAGTCCCAAGAGACCCAGTACTTC. This sequence encodes CASSQSQETQYF.

This clone has more than one count but fewer than ten. CDR3 in amino acids: CASRGGGGRVYEQYF. The CDR3 coding sequence is TGTGCCAGCAGGGGGGGCGGGGGAAGGGTCTACGAGCAGTACTTC. The J gene is TRBJ2-7, the V gene TRBV27, with D perhaps matching TRBD2 (7 bases). Per the germline V gene, CDR1 is MNHEY and CDR2 is SMNVEV (reference sequence). Deletions cut 6 bases from V and 3 bases from J, with 18 bases between. This CDR3 is built from 15 residues.

V gene TRBV12-5 combines with J gene TRBJ2-2; possible D gene TRBD2, 6 bases. The CDR3 spans 14 residues. From germline, CDR1 is LGHNT and CDR2 FRNRAP. The V and J ends lost 1 base and 7 bases respectively, with 10 bases between them. CDR3 sequence: CASGLAPGGGELFF. In DNA form, the CDR3 reads TGTGCTAGTGGTTTGGCTCCCGGGGGCGGGGAGCTGTTTTTT.

The rearrangement joins TRBV7-8 to TRBJ2-7; 10 bases fit TRBD1. The CDR3 contains 16 residues. Germline V lookup: CDR1 SGHVS, CDR2 FQNEAQ. Trimming at V came to 5 bases and at J to 3 bases, leaving 10 bases not matched to a gene. CDR3 bases: TGTGCCAGCAGCGGAGACAGGGGGCCGGCTTACTACGAGCAGTACTTC. Translation gives CASSGDRGPAYYEQYF.

The V gene is TRBV25-1, the J gene TRBJ2-1; 10 bases line up with TRBD2. The CDR3 is 15 residues long. The J segment lost 6 bases and the V segment lost 3 bases, leaving 5 bases of the junction unmatched. Germline lookup yields CDR1 MGHDK and CDR2 SYGVNS. CDR3 amino acids: CASSEEREGINEQFF. For the CDR3, the DNA is TGTGCCAGCAGTGAGGAGCGGGAGGGCATCAATGAGCAGTTCTTC.

V is TRBV7-9 and J is TRBJ1-5, with D hard to call. Germline CDR1 and CDR2: SEHNR and FQNEAQ (reference sequence). This CDR3 contains 15 residues. V lost 3 bases and J lost 1, with 10 bases in between. Here the CDR3 reads CASSFGGSSNQPQHF. The CDR3 nucleotides are TGTGCCAGCAGCTTTGGCGGGTCAAGCAATCAGCCCCAGCATTTT.

The J gene is TRBJ1-1, the V gene TRBV27; TRBD1 matches 7 bases. CDR1 and CDR2 from the germline V gene are MNHEY and SMNVEV (reference sequence). V trimming: 6 bases; J trimming: 6 bases; junction bases outside the gene matches: 10. The CDR3 covers 14 residues. CDR3 amino acids: CASSPTPGQSEAFF. DNA for the CDR3: TGTGCCAGCAGCCCAACACCGGGACAGTCTGAAGCTTTCTTT.

The CDR3 nucleotides read TGCAGTGCTAGTTACAGGGGGCTTGGCTACACCTTC. It yields the protein CSASYRGLGYTF. The chain is built from TRBV20-1 and TRBJ1-2; 9 nucleotides line up with TRBD1. Germline values: CDR1 DFQATT, CDR2 SNEGSKA (reference sequence). The CDR3 loop spans 12 amino acids. The J segment lost 7 bases and the V segment lost 3 bases, leaving 3 bases of the junction unmatched.

The rearrangement uses TRBV29-1 and TRBJ1-1, with 7 bases aligning to TRBD1. The CDR3 runs 13 residues. In germline, CDR1 is SQVTM, CDR2 ANQGSEA. J lost 6 bases, V lost 3 bases, and 7 bases had no gene match. This CDR3 reads CSVEVQGSSEAFF. The CDR3 DNA reads as TGCAGCGTTGAGGTACAGGGGTCTTCTGAAGCTTTCTTT.

This clone has a single count. The chain joins TRBV28 to TRBJ1-2; D ambiguous. The CDR3 totals 13 residues. The germline gives CDR1 MDHEN, CDR2 SYDVKM. Between the trimmed V and J ends, which lost 10 bases and 1 base, there was a span of 13 bases. The CDR3 DNA reads as TGTGCCACCACCCCCCTTGGTAACTATGGCTACACCTTC. It yields the protein CATTPLGNYGYTF.

The V and J genes are TRBV3-1 (or the pseudogene TRBV3-2) and TRBJ2-7, with a tentative D call TRBD1 (6 bases). The germline V gene has CDR1 LGHDT and CDR2 YNNKEL (reference sequence). CDR3 size: 14 residues. Trimming stripped 5 bases from V and 5 bases from J, with 16 bases between. The CDR3 reads CASSSTGRTHEQYF. CDR3 nucleotide sequence: TGTGCCAGCAGCTCTACAGGGAGAACGCACGAGCAGTACTTC.

The chain joins TRBV18 to TRBJ1-2; D perhaps matches TRBD1 (5 bases). This CDR3 is built from 14 residues. CDR1 and CDR2 from the germline V gene are KGHSH and LQKENI. The V and J ends lost 4 bases and 6 bases respectively, with 15 bases between them. CDR3 protein: CASSLQGSGDGYTF. CDR3 DNA: TGTGCCAGCTCACTTCAGGGTTCAGGCGATGGCTACACCTTC.

About this clone: The junction shows a germline mismatch at one end, possibly a read error. The genes are TRBV2 and TRBJ1-2, with no clear D. Germline-derived CDR1 and CDR2 are SNHLY and FYNNEI. This CDR3 region has 11 residues. DNA for the CDR3: TGTGCCAGCAGGGAAGAGGTTGGCTACACCTTC. This gives the protein CASREEVGYTF.

The rearrangement uses TRBV9 and TRBJ2-5; 10 bases match TRBD1. There are 15 residues in the CDR3. Unmatched junction bases numbered 6, after V lost 2 bases and J lost 5 bases. The germline CDR1 and CDR2 sequences are SGDLS and YYNGEE. CDR3 nucleotides: TGTGCCAGCAGCGTTGACAGGGGGCGGTTGGAGACCCAGTACTTC. The encoded protein is CASSVDRGRLETQYF.